The sequence of this T cell receptor (beta chain) was determined in a study of blood T cell repertoires in COVID-19. Study details: From the United States, Italy and Spain came samples of acute and convalescent COVID-19. T cells, B-cell-depleted T cells, or PBMCs provided the cDNA or gDNA that served as material.

Study processing details: Reference gene primer amplification yielded estimated nucleated cell counts. Here immunoSEQ multiplex PCR was the method, and the copy in TCRdb shows in-frame clones only, minus some. The V and J calls and clone size come from that table; D and trimming were worked out from the DNA. The table has around 100,000 clones, roughly 80% seen once. The clonotype was recovered from a woman in her thirties or forties with acute or convalescent COVID-19. Sequencing was done on a sample of peripheral blood.

The CDR3 sequence is CASRGVVDRNTIYF. CDR3 nucleotide sequence: TGTGCCAGCAGGGGAGTGGTGGACCGAAACACCATATATTTT. The rearrangement uses TRBV6-5 and TRBJ1-3; D is uncertain. The length of the CDR3 is 14 residues. The V end was cut by 6 bases, the J end by 5 bases, with 14 bases between. The germline gives CDR1 MNHEY, CDR2 SVGAGI.